The sequence of this TCR beta chain was determined in a study of identical twins. Overall study findings and caveats: Within beta out-of-frame sequences, the excess sharing observed between twins was weaker.

Addition of a universal primer site occurred through template switching, and cDNA carried unique molecular identifiers. TCRdb analysed the 5' RACE reads with MiXCR anew, one entry per CDR3 protein. Of about 890,000 distinct CDR3 sequences in the sample, around an eighth were seen once. As for this clonotype: The antigen remains unidentified.

Germline V lookup: CDR1 MNHEY, CDR2 SMNVEV (reference sequence). The CDR3 contains 14 residues. The V end was cut by 8 bases, the J end by 7 bases, with 15 bases between. A further study also used this sample, focusing on yellow fever vaccine responses in identical twins. This second study notes: Twins' T cell vaccine responses reportedly looked partly convergent, partly personalized.

Sequenced input: PBMCs. The sequence came from a woman aged 18-29 years in good health. The chain has TRBV27 and TRBJ1-6, with D possibly matching TRBD1 (6 bases). The CDR3 DNA reads as TGTGCCAGCGCCGTGATAGGGGGGAATTCACCCCTCCACTTT. Its translation: CASAVIGGNSPLHF.